These 10 T cell receptor beta chains share one sample of origin, sequenced in a study of blood T cell repertoires in COVID-19. Libraries were prepared by immunoSEQ multiplex PCR; TCRdb keeps only in-frame clonotypes and omits some of them. The table records a few hundred thousand clones, less than 90% of them present only once. Sequenced sample: peripheral blood. All receptors derive from a woman aged 45 to 65 with acute or convalescent COVID-19.

This chain's CDR3 is CASSDRDQGPGANVLTF. In DNA form, the CDR3 reads TGTGCCAGCAGCGACAGGGATCAAGGACCTGGGGCCAACGTCCTGACTTTC. This chain links TRBV7-9 with TRBJ2-6; 7 bases align to TRBD1. Looked up from germline, CDR1 is SEHNR and CDR2 is FQNEAQ (reference sequence). J was trimmed by 2 bases and V by 5 bases; bases with no gene match: 9. This CDR3 is built from 17 residues.

V is TRBV19 and J is TRBJ2-3; 10 positions agree with TRBD2. The length of the CDR3 is 16 residues. The germline V gene has CDR1 LNHDA and CDR2 SQIVND (reference sequence). The trim removed 0 bases at V and 13 bases at J, leaving 13 bases unmatched. The CDR3 bases are TGTGCCAGTAGTATAGATCTAGGAGCGGGAGGGGGGCCGGAGTATTTT. This encodes CASSIDLGAGGGPEYF. Together with reference TRBV19 and TRBJ2-3, the CDR3 gives the full variable domain: DGGITQSPKYLFRKEGQNVTLSCEQNLNHDAMYWYRQDPGQGLRLIYYSQIVNDFQKGDIAEGYSVSREKKESFPLTVTSAQKNPTAFYLCASSIDLGAGGGPEYFGPGTRLTVL.

The chain links TRBV2 to TRBJ1-2, with 7 bases identical to TRBD1. With V trimmed by 7 bases and J by 8 bases, 13 bases remained unmatched. CDR1 and CDR2 from the germline V gene are SNHLY and FYNNEI. The CDR3 totals 14 residues. The CDR3 coding sequence is TGTGCCAGCACTAGACAGGGATGGCAGTTCGGCTACACCTTC. Protein sequence: CASTRQGWQFGYTF.

As concerns this clone: The sample holds other DNA sequences that translate to the same CDR3. This chain connects TRBV5-4 to TRBJ2-5, with 8 bases aligning to TRBD2. Looked up from germline, CDR1 is SGHNT and CDR2 is YYREEE (reference sequence). V lost 0 bases to trimming and J lost 5 bases; unmatched junction nucleotides: 0. CDR3 length: 13 amino acids. The CDR3 here is CASSLAGGETQYF. DNA for the CDR3: TGTGCCAGCAGCTTGGCGGGGGGGGAGACCCAGTACTTC. Supplemented by reference TRBV5-4 and TRBJ2-5, the full variable domain reads ETGVTQSPTHLIKTRGQQVTLRCSSQSGHNTVSWYQQALGQGPQFIFQYYREEENGRGNFPPRFSGLQFPNYSSELNVNALELDDSALYLCASSLAGGETQYFGPGTRLLVL.

This rearrangement joins TRBV2 to TRBJ2-5, with 7 bases that match TRBD1. V shed 4 bases and J 5 bases; nucleotides not matched to a gene: 10. This CDR3 is built from 15 residues. Per germline, CDR1 SNHLY and CDR2 FYNNEI. CDR3 in DNA: TGTGCCAGCAGTGGACAAGACAGGGTAGGGGAGACCCAGTACTTC. Translated: CASSGQDRVGETQYF.

The V gene is TRBV5-1, the J gene TRBJ2-2; 7 nucleotides line up with TRBD1. The length of the CDR3 is 14 residues. CDR1 SGHRS and CDR2 YFSETQ come from the germline V gene. The J segment lost 6 bases and the V segment lost 3 bases, leaving 5 bases of the junction unmatched. Written as DNA, the CDR3 is TGCGCCAGCAGCTCCCAACAGGGGCCCGGGGAGCTGTTTTTT. Its translation: CASSSQQGPGELFF. The full variable domain, rest sourced from reference TRBV5-1 and TRBJ2-2, is KAGVTQTPRYLIKTRGQQVTLSCSPISGHRSVSWYQQTPGQGLQFLFEYFSETQRNKGNFPGRFSGRQFSNSRSEMNVSTLELGDSALYLCASSSQQGPGELFFGEGSRLTVL.

The gene calls are TRBV5-4 and TRBJ1-2; D call uncertain. This CDR3 spans 15 amino acids. Trimming left V 1 base short and J 0 bases short, with 10 bases between. Germline assignment: CDR1 SGHNT and CDR2 YYREEE (reference sequence). In nucleotides, the CDR3 is TGTGCCAGCAGCTTGTGGGCAGCAACTAACTATGGCTACACCTTC. It translates to CASSLWAATNYGYTF.

The V and J genes are TRBV19 and TRBJ2-1; 7 nucleotides align to TRBD2. CDR3 length: 13 amino acids. With V trimmed by 1 base and J by 8 bases, 2 bases remained unmatched. Germline CDR1 LNHDA, CDR2 SQIVND (reference sequence). The CDR3 region has the DNA TGTGCCAGTAGTATAGTTGGGAGGGATGAGCAGTTCTTC. Protein sequence: CASSIVGRDEQFF.

CDR3: CASRPPQGAGELFF. CDR3 nucleotide sequence: TGTGCCAGCAGGCCTCCCCAGGGGGCCGGGGAGCTGTTTTTT. V usage is TRBV28 and J usage is TRBJ2-2; 7 bases fit TRBD1. Germline V CDR1 and CDR2: MDHEN, SYDVKM. V gave up 6 bases and J gave up 6 bases; unmatched junction bases: 7. This CDR3 has 14 residues.

This chain joins TRBV7-9 and TRBJ2-5, with D possibly TRBD2 on 6 matching bases. The V and J ends lost 1 base and 1 base respectively, with 13 bases between them. The germline V gene encodes CDR1 SEHNR and CDR2 FQNEAQ (reference sequence). The CDR3 runs 16 residues. Written as DNA, the CDR3 is TGTGCCAGCAGCTTAGAAGAGGGGCGGGGCCAAGAGACCCAGTACTTC. It encodes CASSLEEGRGQETQYF.